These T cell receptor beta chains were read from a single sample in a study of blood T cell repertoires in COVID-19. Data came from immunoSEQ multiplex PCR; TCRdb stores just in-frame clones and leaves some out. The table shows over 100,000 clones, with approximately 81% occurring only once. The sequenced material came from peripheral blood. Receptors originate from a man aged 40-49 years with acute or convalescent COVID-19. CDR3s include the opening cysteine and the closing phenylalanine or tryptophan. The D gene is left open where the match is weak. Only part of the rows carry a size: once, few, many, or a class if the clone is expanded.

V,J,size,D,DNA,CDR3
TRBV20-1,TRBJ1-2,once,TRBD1,TGCAGTGGACAGGGGGCGGATTACACCTTC,CSGQGADYTF
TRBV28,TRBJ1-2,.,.,TGTGCCAGCAGCTCTAGCCGCCATGGCTACACCTTC,CASSSSRHGYTF
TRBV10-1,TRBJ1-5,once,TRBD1,TGCGCCAGCAGTCCCCGGGACAGGGTAGGAGGGGACGGCAATCAGCCCCAGCATTTT,CASSPRDRVGGDGNQPQHF
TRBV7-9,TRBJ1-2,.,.,TGTGCCAGCAGCTGGGGGGGCCAGGGGAGTTATGGCTACACCTTC,CASSWGGQGSYGYTF
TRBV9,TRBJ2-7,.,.,TGTGCCAGCAGCGTAGGAGGAGGCATCTCTTACGAGCAGTACTTC,CASSVGGGISYEQYF
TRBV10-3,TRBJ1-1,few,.,TGTGCCATCAGTGAGTTGGAGCGGAACACTGAAGCTTTCTTT,CAISELERNTEAFF
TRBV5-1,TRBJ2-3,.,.,TGCGCCAGCAGCTTGTTCGGCGGAACGAGCACAGATACGCAGTATTTT,CASSLFGGTSTDTQYF
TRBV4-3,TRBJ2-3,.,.,TGCGCCAGCAGCCAAGATCCGGGGGTTTACACAGATACGCAGTATTTT,CASSQDPGVYTDTQYF
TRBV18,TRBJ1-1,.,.,TGTGCCAGCTCACTGGGACAGAACACTGAAGCTTTCTTT,CASSLGQNTEAFF
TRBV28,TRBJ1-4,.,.,TGTGCCAGCAGATCCCAGGGTATTAATGAAAAACTGTTTTTT,CASRSQGINEKLFF
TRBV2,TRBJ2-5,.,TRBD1,TGTGCCAGCAGTGAAGGACAGGGGGGACAAGAGACCCAGTACTTC,CASSEGQGGQETQYF
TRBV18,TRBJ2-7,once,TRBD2,TGTGCCAGCTCACCACCGGCGGGCGGGGGGGGAAACGAGCAGTACTTC,CASSPPAGGGGNEQYF
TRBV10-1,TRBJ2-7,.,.,TGCGCCAGCCGACGGCGGCTTAGAGGGGAGCAGTACTTC,CASRRRLRGEQYF
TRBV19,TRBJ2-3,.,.,TGTGCCAGTAGTACCCTAGTGGCAGATACGCAGTATTTT,CASSTLVADTQYF
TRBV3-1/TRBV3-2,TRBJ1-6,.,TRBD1,TGTGCCAGCAGCCGACAGGGGGTCCGAATTTCACCCCTCCACTTT,CASSRQGVRISPLHF
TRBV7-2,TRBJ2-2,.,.,TGTGCCAGCAGCTTACTTCGGGTTGCCGGGGAGCTGTTTTTT,CASSLLRVAGELFF
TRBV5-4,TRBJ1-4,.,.,TGTGCCAGCAGCCGTACAGGGAGGGGTGAAAAACTGTTTTTT,CASSRTGRGEKLFF
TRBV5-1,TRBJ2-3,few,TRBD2,TGCGCCAGCAGCTTGACGGGCGGGGGGTTCACAGATACGCAGTATTTT,CASSLTGGGFTDTQYF
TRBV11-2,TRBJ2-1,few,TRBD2,TGTGCCAGCAGCTTAGGGTTATGGCGGGGGGCCGACAATGAGCAGTTCTTC,CASSLGLWRGADNEQFF
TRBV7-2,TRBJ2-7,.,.,TGTGCCAGCAGCTTAGGGCAGGGTGGGTTCGAGCAGTACTTC,CASSLGQGGFEQYF
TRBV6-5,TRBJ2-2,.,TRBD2,TGTGCCAGCAGTTACTCGATGAGACTAGCGGGAGGGGAGCTGTTTTTT,CASSYSMRLAGGELFF
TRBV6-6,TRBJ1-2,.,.,TGTGCCAGCAATATAAGGGGGACGACTAACTATGGCTACACCTTC,CASNIRGTTNYGYTF
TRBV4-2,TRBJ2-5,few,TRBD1,TGTGCCAGCAGCCACGGGACAGGGGGGGGCGGAGAGACCCAGTACTTC,CASSHGTGGGGETQYF
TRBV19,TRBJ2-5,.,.,TGTGCCAGTAGTATGGAGGACCCCCCGCGGACCCAGTACTTC,CASSMEDPPRTQYF
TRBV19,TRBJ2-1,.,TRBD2,TGTGCCAGTAGCCCTAGCGGGAGATCTTACAATGAGCAGTTCTTC,CASSPSGRSYNEQFF
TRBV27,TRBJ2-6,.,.,TGTGCCAGCACCGGGACTTACGGGGCCAACGTCCTGACTTTC,CASTGTYGANVLTF
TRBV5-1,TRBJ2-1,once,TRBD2,TGCGCCAGCAGCTTGGCCTTAAGCGGGAGGAGTGAGCAGTTCTTC,CASSLALSGRSEQFF
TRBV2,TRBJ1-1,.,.,TGTGCCAGCAGTGCAGGGAGGGCGACAACTGAAGCTTTCTTT,CASSAGRATTEAFF
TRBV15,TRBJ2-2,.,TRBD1,TGTGCCACCAGCAGGGACAGGGGGAATCTGGCCGGGGAGCTGTTTTTT,CATSRDRGNLAGELFF
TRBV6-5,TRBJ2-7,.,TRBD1,TGTGCCAGCAGAAGGACAGGGTCCTCCTACGAGCAGTACTTC,CASRRTGSSYEQYF
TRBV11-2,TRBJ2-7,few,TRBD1,TGTGCCAGCAGCTTACACAGGGGCGAGCAGTACTTC,CASSLHRGEQYF
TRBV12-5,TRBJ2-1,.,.,TGTGCTAGTGGTTTGTTAGGCGGACAGTTAAACAATGAGCAGTTCTTC,CASGLLGGQLNNEQFF
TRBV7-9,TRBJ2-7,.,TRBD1,TGTGCCAGCAGCTTAGTACCGGGACAGGGACCGAGGCAGTACTTC,CASSLVPGQGPRQYF
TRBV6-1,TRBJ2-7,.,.,TGTGCCAGCAGTGAAACGGGACACTCCTACGAGCAGTACTTC,CASSETGHSYEQYF
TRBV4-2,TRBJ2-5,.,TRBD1,TGTGCCAGCAGCCAAGATCCCGGGACAGGGGGAGAGACCCAGTACTTC,CASSQDPGTGGETQYF
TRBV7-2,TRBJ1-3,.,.,TGTGCCAGCAGCGGAGGTGGTGGTTATGGAGACACCATATATTTT,CASSGGGGYGDTIYF
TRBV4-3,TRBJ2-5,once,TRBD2,TGCGCCAGCAGCGGGGCGGGGGGACTCGAAGCGACCCAGTACTTC,CASSGAGGLEATQYF
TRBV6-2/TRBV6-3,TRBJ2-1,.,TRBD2,TGTGCCAGCAGTTCGACTAGCGGGGGCTCCTACAATGAGCAGTTCTTC,CASSSTSGGSYNEQFF
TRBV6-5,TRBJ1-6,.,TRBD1,TGTGCCAGCAGTTCACAGGGGGAGAATTCACCCCTCCACTTT,CASSSQGENSPLHF
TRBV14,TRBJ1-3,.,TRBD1,TGTGCCAGCAGCTCCCATCCGGACAGGCTTGGAAACACCATATATTTT,CASSSHPDRLGNTIYF
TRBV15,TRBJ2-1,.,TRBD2,TGTGCCACCAGCAGAGATACCCCTAGCGGGAGGGCGGTCTTC,CATSRDTPSGRAVF
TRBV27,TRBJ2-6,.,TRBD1,TGTGCCAGCAGTCGGGACAGGGCCTCTGGGGCCAACGTCCTGACTTTC,CASSRDRASGANVLTF
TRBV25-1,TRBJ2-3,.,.,TGTGCCAGCAGTCCAGACACAGATACGCAGTATTTT,CASSPDTDTQYF
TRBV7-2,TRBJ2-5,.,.,TGTGCCAGCAGCCACGGGGTAGCCTGGTACCAAGAGACCCAGTACTTC,CASSHGVAWYQETQYF
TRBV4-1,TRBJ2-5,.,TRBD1,TGCGCCAGCAGCCAAGGTAGGGGGCTCGGAGAGACCCAGTACTTC,CASSQGRGLGETQYF
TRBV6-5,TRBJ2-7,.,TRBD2,TGTGCCAGCAGGGTTCGAGGACTAGCGGGGTACGAGCAGTACTTC,CASRVRGLAGYEQYF
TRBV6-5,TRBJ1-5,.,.,TGTGCCAGCAGTCAGGGGTATAGCAATCAGCCCCAGCATTTT,CASSQGYSNQPQHF